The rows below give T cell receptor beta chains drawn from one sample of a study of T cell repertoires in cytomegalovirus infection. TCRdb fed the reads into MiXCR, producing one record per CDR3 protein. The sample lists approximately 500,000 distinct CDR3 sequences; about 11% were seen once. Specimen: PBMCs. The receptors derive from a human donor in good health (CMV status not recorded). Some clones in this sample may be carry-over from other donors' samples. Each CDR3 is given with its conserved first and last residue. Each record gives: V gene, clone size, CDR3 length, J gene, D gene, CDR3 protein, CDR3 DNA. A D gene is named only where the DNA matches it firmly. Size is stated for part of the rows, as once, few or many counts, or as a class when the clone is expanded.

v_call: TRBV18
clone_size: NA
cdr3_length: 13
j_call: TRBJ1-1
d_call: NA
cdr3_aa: CASQDSPYTEAFF
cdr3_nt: TGTGCCAGCCAGGACAGCCCCTACACTGAAGCTTTCTTT

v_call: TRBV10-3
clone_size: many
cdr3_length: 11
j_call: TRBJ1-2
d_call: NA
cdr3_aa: CAISREEGYTF
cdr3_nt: TGTGCCATCAGCCGCGAGGAGGGCTACACCTTC

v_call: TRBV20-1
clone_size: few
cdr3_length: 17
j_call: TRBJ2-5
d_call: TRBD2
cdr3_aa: CIPVTSGTSGRQETQYF
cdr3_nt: TGCATCCCGGTGACGTCCGGGACTAGCGGGAGGCAAGAGACCCAGTACTTC

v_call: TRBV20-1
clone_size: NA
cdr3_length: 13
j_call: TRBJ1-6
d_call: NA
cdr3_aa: CSAKSTSNSPLHF
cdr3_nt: TGCAGTGCTAAATCGACAAGTAATTCACCCCTCCACTTT

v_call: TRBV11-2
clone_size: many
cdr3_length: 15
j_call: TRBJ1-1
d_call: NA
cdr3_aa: CASSLAEGLNTEAFF
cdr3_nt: TGTGCCAGCAGCTTAGCGGAAGGTTTGAACACTGAAGCTTTCTTT

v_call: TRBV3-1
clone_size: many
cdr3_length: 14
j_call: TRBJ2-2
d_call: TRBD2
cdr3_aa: CASGTSGGTGELFF
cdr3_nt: TGTGCCAGCGGCACTAGCGGCGGCACCGGGGAGCTGTTTTTT

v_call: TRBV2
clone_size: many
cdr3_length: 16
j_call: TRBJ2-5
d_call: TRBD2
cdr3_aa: CASTYRAGGVTETQYF
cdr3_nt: TGTGCCAGCACCTACAGGGCCGGGGGGGTAACGGAGACCCAGTACTTC

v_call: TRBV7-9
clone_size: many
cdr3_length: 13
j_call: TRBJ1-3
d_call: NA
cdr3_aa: CASSPGARNTIYF
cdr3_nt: TGTGCCAGCAGCCCGGGGGCTAGAAACACCATATATTTT

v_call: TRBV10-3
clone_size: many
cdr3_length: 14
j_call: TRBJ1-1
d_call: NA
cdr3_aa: CAIKEMAGNTEAFF
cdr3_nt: TGTGCCATCAAAGAAATGGCAGGGAACACTGAAGCTTTCTTT

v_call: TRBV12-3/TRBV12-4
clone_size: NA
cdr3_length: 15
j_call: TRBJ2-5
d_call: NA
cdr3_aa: CASSFPRGEVETQYF
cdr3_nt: TGTGCCAGCAGTTTTCCCAGGGGGGAGGTGGAGACCCAGTACTTC

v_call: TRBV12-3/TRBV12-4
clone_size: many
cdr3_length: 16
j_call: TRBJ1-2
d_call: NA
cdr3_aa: CASSLATGGSSYGYTF
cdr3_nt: TGTGCCAGCAGTTTGGCGACCGGGGGAAGTTCCTATGGCTACACCTTC

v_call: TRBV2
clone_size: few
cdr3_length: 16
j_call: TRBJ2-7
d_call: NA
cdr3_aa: CASTPDGGSLVREQYF
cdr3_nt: TGTGCCAGCACCCCGGACGGTGGGTCGCTGGTGAGGGAGCAGTACTTC

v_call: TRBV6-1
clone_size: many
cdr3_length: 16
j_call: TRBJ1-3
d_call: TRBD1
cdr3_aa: CASTLDRGRRGNTIYF
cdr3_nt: TGTGCCAGCACCCTAGACAGGGGGCGACGAGGAAACACCATATATTTT

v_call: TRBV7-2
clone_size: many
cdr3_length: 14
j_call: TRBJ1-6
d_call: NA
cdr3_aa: CAGATGPYNSPLHF
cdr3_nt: TGTGCCGGCGCCACGGGGCCCTATAATTCACCCCTCCACTTT

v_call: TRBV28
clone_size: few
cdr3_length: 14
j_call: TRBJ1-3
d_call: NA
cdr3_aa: CASSFPTEGNTIYF
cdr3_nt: TGTGCCAGCAGTTTCCCGACAGAGGGAAACACCATATATTTT

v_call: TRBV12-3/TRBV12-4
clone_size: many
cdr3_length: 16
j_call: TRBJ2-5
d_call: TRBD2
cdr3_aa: CASRGTSGASGETQYF
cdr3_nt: TGTGCCAGCAGGGGGACTAGCGGGGCTTCGGGGGAGACCCAGTACTTC

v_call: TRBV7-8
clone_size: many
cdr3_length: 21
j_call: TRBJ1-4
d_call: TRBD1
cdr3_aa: CASSLPPPGTGGVGTNEKLFF
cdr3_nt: TGTGCCAGCAGCTTACCCCCGCCGGGGACAGGGGGCGTCGGGACTAATGAAAAACTGTTTTTT

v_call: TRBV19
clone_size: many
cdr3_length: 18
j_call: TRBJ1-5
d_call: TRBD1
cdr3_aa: CASTPGTGSGVSNQPQHF
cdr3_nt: TGTGCCAGTACTCCCGGGACAGGGAGTGGGGTTAGCAATCAGCCCCAGCATTTT

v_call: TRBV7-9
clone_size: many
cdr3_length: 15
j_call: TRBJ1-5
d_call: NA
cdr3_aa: CASSSQDYSNQPQHF
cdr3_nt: TGTGCCAGCTCCTCCCAGGATTATAGCAATCAGCCCCAGCATTTT

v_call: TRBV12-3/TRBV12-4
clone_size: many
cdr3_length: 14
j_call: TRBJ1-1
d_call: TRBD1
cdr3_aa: CASSPTRGRDEAFF
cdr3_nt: TGTGCCAGCAGTCCAACCAGGGGGCGGGATGAAGCTTTCTTT

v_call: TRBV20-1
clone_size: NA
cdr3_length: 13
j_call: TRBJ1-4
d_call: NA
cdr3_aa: CSARQGPGEKLFF
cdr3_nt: TGCAGTGCTAGACAAGGGCCGGGGGAAAAACTGTTTTTT

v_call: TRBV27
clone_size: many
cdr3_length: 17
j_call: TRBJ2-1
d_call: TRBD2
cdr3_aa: CASTLRRTSDGGNEQFF
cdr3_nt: TGTGCCAGCACCCTGAGGAGGACTAGCGACGGGGGGAATGAGCAGTTCTTC

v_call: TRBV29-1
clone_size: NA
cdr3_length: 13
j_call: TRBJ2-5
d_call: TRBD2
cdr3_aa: CSVEWSGGGTQYF
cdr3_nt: TGCAGCGTTGAATGGTCGGGGGGTGGGACCCAGTACTTC

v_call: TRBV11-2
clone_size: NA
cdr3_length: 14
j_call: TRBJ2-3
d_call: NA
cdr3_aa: CASSLDRGGDTQYF
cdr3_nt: TGTGCCAGCAGCTTAGACAGGGGAGGAGATACGCAGTATTTT

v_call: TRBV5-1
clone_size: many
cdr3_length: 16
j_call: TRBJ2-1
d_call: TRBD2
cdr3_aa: CASSSTSGRTGYEQFF
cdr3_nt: TGCGCCAGCAGCTCGACTAGCGGGAGGACCGGCTATGAGCAGTTCTTC

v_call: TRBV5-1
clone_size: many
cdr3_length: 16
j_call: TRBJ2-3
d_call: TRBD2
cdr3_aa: CASKRTSGMRADTQYF
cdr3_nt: TGCGCCAGCAAACGGACTAGCGGGATGAGGGCAGATACGCAGTATTTT

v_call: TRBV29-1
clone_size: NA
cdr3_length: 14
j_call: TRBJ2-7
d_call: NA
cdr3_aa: CSVEGIGPTYEQYF
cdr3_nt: TGCAGCGTTGAAGGTATAGGCCCTACCTACGAGCAGTACTTC